This T cell receptor (beta chain) was documented in a study of spatial heterogeneity in lung cancer. Study information: Combinations of a unique TCR and a UMI were tallied in raw reads, and on average each appeared more than ten times. Overall study findings and caveats: Tumor T cell coverage was estimated at 5.5% to 8% for alpha and more than 12% for beta chains. It was found that expanded intratumoral alpha and beta TCR counts tracked tumor mutation counts.

This clonotype was seen a single time. Antigen unknown. The CDR3 totals 15 residues. Germline assignment: CDR1 DFQATT and CDR2 SNEGSKA (reference sequence). V was shortened by 1 base and J by 7 bases, with 17 bases between the two germline ends. TCRdb passed the 5' RACE reads through MiXCR, listing each CDR3 protein once. The repertoire holds over 8,500 distinct CDR3 sequences, with approximately 15% as singletons. Described time point: sample taken at primary tumor resection. Donation came from 70 or so patients with untreated early-stage non-small cell lung cancer. No cells were sorted before sequencing. The whole RNA sequenced was extracted from tumor, nontumor lung or frozen PBMC.

The sample in question was lung tumor tissue, obtained at surgery. This TCR derives from a male donor with early-stage non-small cell lung cancer. The V call is TRBV20-1, the J call TRBJ1-5, with D hard to call. CDR3 DNA: TGCAGTGCTAGAGTTACGGGATACTGGTACCAGCCCCAGCATTTT. This translates into CSARVTGYWYQPQHF.